The 14 T cell receptor beta chains below all came from one sample that was sequenced in a study of CD8 T cells in ankylosing spondylitis. TCRdb itself ran the 5' RACE reads through MiXCR, one entry per CDR3 protein. The sample holds some 340,000 distinct CDR3 sequences, approximately 15% seen once. The sample taken for sequencing was blood, either unsorted or a sorted T cell fraction (not recorded which). The receptors come from a male donor with ankylosing spondylitis or in good health (not recorded which).

The table lists this clonotype with many counts. The chain employs TRBV5-1 and TRBJ2-7, with unresolved D. Trimming cost V 4 bases and J 1 base, with 15 bases left between them. Germline V gene data show CDR1 as SGHRS and CDR2 as YFSETQ. This CDR3 has 15 residues. CDR3 in DNA: TGCGCCAGCAGCCCGGGCGGTCCCCCATCCTACGAGCAGTACTTC. Protein product: CASSPGGPPSYEQYF.

This clonotype was counted between two and nine times. Written as DNA, the CDR3 is TGTGCCAGCAGCCGCTTGACAGGGCCCCTCCAAGAGACCCAGTACTTC. Amino acid sequence: CASSRLTGPLQETQYF. The chain joins TRBV4-2 to TRBJ2-5; 7 bases match TRBD1. J lost 1 base, V lost 4 bases, and 9 bases had no gene match. Germline V gene sequence: CDR1 LGHNA, CDR2 YNFKEQ. The CDR3 runs to 16 residues.

This clonotype was seen more than once but under ten times. This chain connects TRBV4-1 to TRBJ2-2; the D gene is possibly TRBD2 (6 bases). Trimming stripped 5 bases from V and 4 bases from J, with 14 bases between. This CDR3 region has 15 residues. Germline values: CDR1 MGHRA, CDR2 YSYEKL. The CDR3 sequence: CASSLETSSTGELFF. The CDR3 bases are TGCGCCAGCAGCTTGGAGACTAGTAGCACCGGGGAGCTGTTTTTT.

This clonotype has only a few counts. The V and J genes are TRBV12-3 or TRBV12-4 and TRBJ2-2; D is unclear. V gave up 7 bases and J gave up 1 base, with 10 bases separating them. This CDR3 comprises 14 residues. The CDR3 is CASTSGLNTGELFF. CDR3 DNA: TGTGCCAGCACCTCGGGCCTGAACACCGGGGAGCTGTTTTTT.

This clonotype showed up many times. CDR3 in amino acids: CSVVTGTANYGYTF. The CDR3 DNA is TGCAGCGTTGTAACCGGGACGGCTAACTATGGCTACACCTTC. The rearrangement joins TRBV29-1 to TRBJ1-2; a possible D gene is TRBD1 (5 bases). The CDR3 extends over 14 amino acids. The germline gives CDR1 SQVTM, CDR2 ANQGSEA. V was trimmed by 4 bases and J by 0 bases, leaving 12 bases between them.

The J gene is TRBJ2-5, the V gene TRBV5-1, with D unresolved. The germline gives CDR1 SGHRS, CDR2 YFSETQ. The CDR3 is 16 amino acids. Trimming shortened V by 1 base and J by 5 bases, and 18 bases separated the two germline ends. In DNA, the CDR3 is TGCGCCAGCAGCTTGATGGGCCCCAACTTAAGGGAGACCCAGTACTTC. This sequence encodes CASSLMGPNLRETQYF.

This clonotype was seen at least ten times. The gene calls are TRBV5-1 and TRBJ1-1; D is unclear. V was clipped by 0 bases and J by 1 base, with 10 bases between them. This CDR3 is 15 amino acids long. CDR1 and CDR2 from the germline V gene are SGHRS and YFSETQ. CDR3 residues: CASSLGQSGNTEAFF. In nucleotides, the CDR3 is TGCGCCAGCAGCTTGGGCCAAAGCGGGAACACTGAAGCTTTCTTT.

This chain connects TRBV12-3 or TRBV12-4 to TRBJ1-1; D gene unclear. Trimming shortened V by 10 bases and J by 5 bases, and 11 bases separated the two germline ends. The CDR3 covers 11 residues. The CDR3 DNA reads TGTGCCACCAGAATCGAGACTGAAGCTTTCTTT. This codes for CATRIETEAFF.

This clonotype appeared a few times. This chain connects TRBV20-1 to TRBJ2-7, with a weak D call TRBD1 (5 bases). In germline, CDR1 is DFQATT, CDR2 SNEGSKA (reference sequence). The CDR3 is made up of 13 amino acids. The V end lost 3 bases, the J end lost 1 base, and 10 bases lay between the germline ends. CDR3 nucleotide sequence: TGCAGTGCTAGTAATCCAGGGTCCTACGAGCAGTACTTC. Protein sequence: CSASNPGSYEQYF.

The V gene is TRBV7-9, the J gene TRBJ2-3; TRBD2 matches at 7 bases. The CDR3 is 15 amino acids. V lost 1 base and J lost 4; bases outside the gene matches: 5. Germline V gene data show CDR1 as SEHNR and CDR2 as FQNEAQ (reference sequence). The CDR3 here is CASSLDGAGADTQYF. In nucleotides, the CDR3 is TGTGCCAGCAGCTTAGACGGCGCGGGGGCAGATACGCAGTATTTT.

The V gene is TRBV7-9, the J gene TRBJ2-3; TRBD1 is a possible D gene (6 bases). From germline, CDR1 is SEHNR and CDR2 FQNEAQ (reference sequence). The CDR3 sequence is 15 residues long. Trimming took off 5 bases at V and 7 bases at J, with 19 bases between the two ends. In nucleotides, the CDR3 is TGTGCCAGCAGCCCCTATCAGGGGTCATCGAATACGCAGTATTTT. Amino acids: CASSPYQGSSNTQYF.

The rearrangement links TRBV4-1 to TRBJ2-1; TRBD2 agrees at 7 bases. V lost 5 bases and J lost 7; bases outside the gene matches: 14. Germline CDR1 is MGHRA and CDR2 is YSYEKL. The CDR3 length is 16 residues. In DNA, the CDR3 is TGCGCCAGCAGCTCAACCCTATTGGGGGGAGGGAATGAGCAGTTCTTC. It codes for CASSSTLLGGGNEQFF.

The chain joins TRBV4-2 to TRBJ2-6; no firm D call. Trimming removed 0 bases at V and 1 base at J, with 7 bases between. CDR1 is LGHNA, CDR2 YNFKEQ, per germline. The CDR3 has 16 residues. In DNA form, the CDR3 reads TGTGCCAGCAGCCAAGATCAACAATCTGGGGCCAACGTCCTGACTTTC. It specifies CASSQDQQSGANVLTF.

This clonotype came up many times. In DNA form, the CDR3 reads TGTGCCAGCAGTATTAGCGGAGACAATGAGCAGTTCTTC. Protein: CASSISGDNEQFF. The chain links TRBV12-3 or TRBV12-4 to TRBJ2-1; possibly TRBD2 for D (6 bases). The CDR3 length is 13 residues. Trimming took off 5 bases at V and 5 bases at J, with 10 bases between the two ends.